Listed below are T cell receptor beta chains from one sample, sequenced in a study of human T cells and chemical hapten exposure. TCRdb passed the RACE reads through MiXCR, listing each CDR3 protein once. The top ten hold roughly 6.7% of the sample, which has 150,000 to 200,000 distinct CDR3 sequences, approximately 20% seen once. The starting material was whole blood, obtained in connection with sensitization to the hapten diphenylcyclopropenone (DPC). These receptors originate from a woman aged 45-59 years with alopecia areata. Some clones in this sample may be carry-over from other donors' samples. Both conserved end residues are part of each CDR3. Each record gives: clone size, V gene, D gene, J gene, CDR3 protein, CDR3 DNA. D genes are given only for firm matches. Rows give clone size only sometimes, using once, few, many, or a class for an expanded clone.

>NA|TRBV25-1|TRBD2|TRBJ2-7
CASSGERGPLEQYF
TGTGCCAGCAGTGGCGAGCGGGGTCCCCTGGAGCAGTACTTC
>many|TRBV6-1|NA|TRBJ2-1
CASSEFAINEQFF
TGTGCCAGCAGTGAATTTGCCATTAATGAGCAGTTCTTC
>NA|TRBV19|NA|TRBJ1-6
CASGSQLNSPLHF
TGTGCCAGTGGGTCACAGCTGAATTCACCCCTCCACTTT
>NA|TRBV10-3|TRBD2|TRBJ2-7
CAISRLAGGSEQYF
TGTGCCATCAGTAGACTAGCGGGAGGTTCCGAGCAGTACTTC
>few|TRBV9|NA|TRBJ1-1
CASSAQTVNTEAFF
TGTGCCAGCAGCGCGCAGACGGTGAACACTGAAGCTTTCTTT
>few|TRBV5-1|NA|TRBJ1-2
CASSLGQAFNYGYTF
TGCGCCAGCAGCTTGGGACAGGCTTTTAACTATGGCTACACCTTC
>NA|TRBV12-3/TRBV12-4|TRBD2|TRBJ2-1
CASSLEAAGGLYNEQFF
TGTGCCAGCAGTTTAGAGGCAGCGGGAGGTCTCTACAATGAGCAGTTCTTC
>NA|TRBV6-6|NA|TRBJ1-3
CASSYSTQGVRSGNTIYF
TGTGCCAGCAGTTACTCCACGCAGGGTGTCCGCTCTGGAAACACCATATATTTT
>NA|TRBV7-2|NA|TRBJ2-7
CASSLVSSSGVYEQYF
TGTGCCAGCAGCTTAGTGAGTAGCAGTGGGGTGTACGAGCAGTACTTC
>NA|TRBV20-1|NA|TRBJ1-4
CSAGTNEKLFF
TGCAGTGCTGGTACTAATGAAAAACTGTTTTTT
>NA|TRBV10-3|NA|TRBJ2-7
CAISVTENYEQYF
TGTGCCATCAGTGTTACAGAAAACTACGAGCAGTACTTC
>NA|TRBV11-2|TRBD2|TRBJ2-1
CASSLELAGSNEQFF
TGTGCCAGCAGCTTGGAACTAGCGGGAAGTAATGAGCAGTTCTTC
>NA|TRBV20-1|NA|TRBJ2-7
CSAGTSYEQYF
TGCAGTGCCGGTACCTCCTACGAGCAGTACTTC
>few|TRBV5-6|NA|TRBJ2-5
CASRQQGFGETQYF
TGTGCCAGCAGACAGCAGGGTTTCGGTGAGACCCAGTACTTC
>few|TRBV2|NA|TRBJ1-5
CASSEARGEGQPQHF
TGTGCCAGCAGTGAAGCGCGGGGAGAGGGTCAGCCCCAGCATTTT
>NA|TRBV3-1|NA|TRBJ1-1
CASSGRDLFEAFF
TGTGCCAGCAGCGGTCGGGACCTTTTTGAAGCTTTCTTT
>NA|TRBV10-2|TRBD2|TRBJ2-3
CASSHVSGRTDTQYF
TGCGCCAGCAGCCACGTAAGCGGGAGAACAGATACGCAGTATTTT
>NA|TRBV6-6|TRBD2|TRBJ2-1
CASSRLAVGNNEQFF
TGTGCCAGCAGCCGACTAGCGGTCGGAAACAATGAGCAGTTCTTC
>NA|TRBV20-1|NA|TRBJ1-5
CSASPGVGNQPQHF
TGCAGTGCGAGCCCCGGGGTCGGCAATCAGCCCCAGCATTTT
>NA|TRBV12-3/TRBV12-4|TRBD1|TRBJ1-1
CASTQSPGQGAFF
TGTGCCAGCACCCAATCACCGGGACAGGGGGCTTTCTTT
>NA|TRBV7-8|NA|TRBJ2-5
CASSSGRLRQETQYF
TGTGCCAGCAGCTCCGGGAGACTGCGGCAAGAGACCCAGTACTTC
>NA|TRBV20-1|NA|TRBJ1-2
CSARGDGDGYTF
TGCAGTGCTAGAGGGGACGGAGATGGCTACACCTTC
>NA|TRBV6-6|NA|TRBJ2-1
CASSPRDDEQFF
TGTGCCAGCAGCCCCAGGGACGATGAGCAGTTCTTC
>NA|TRBV12-3/TRBV12-4|NA|TRBJ2-1
CASSLEAGEQFF
TGTGCCAGCAGTTTAGAAGCCGGGGAGCAGTTCTTC
>NA|TRBV15|NA|TRBJ2-5
CATSTTGTFQETQYF
TGTGCCACCAGCACGACCGGGACGTTCCAAGAGACCCAGTACTTC
>NA|TRBV29-1|TRBD1|TRBJ1-1
CSGRTGVDTEAFF
TGCAGCGGGAGGACAGGGGTGGACACTGAAGCTTTCTTT
>few|TRBV20-1|NA|TRBJ2-6
CSARDITHIISGANVLTF
TGCAGTGCTAGAGATATCACACACATCATCTCTGGGGCCAACGTCCTGACTTTC
>few|TRBV12-3/TRBV12-4|NA|TRBJ2-1
CASSFLAGSYNEQFF
TGTGCCAGCAGTTTCCTTGCGGGGTCCTACAATGAGCAGTTCTTC
>NA|TRBV20-1|TRBD2|TRBJ2-3
CSARGLAGTDTQYF
TGCAGTGCTAGAGGACTAGCGGGGACAGATACGCAGTATTTT
>NA|TRBV20-1|TRBD1|TRBJ2-2
CSARGQFHTGELFF
TGCAGTGCCCGGGGACAGTTCCACACCGGGGAGCTGTTTTTT
>NA|TRBV5-1|NA|TRBJ1-5
CASSPELAGGPTDTQHF
TGCGCCAGCAGCCCCGAACTAGCGGGAGGGCCTACAGATACGCAGCATTTT
>NA|TRBV20-1|TRBD2|TRBJ2-3
CSARDPAGLAGGRNTQYF
TGCAGTGCTAGAGATCCCGCCGGCCTAGCGGGAGGTAGAAATACGCAGTATTTT
>few|TRBV9|NA|TRBJ2-7
CASSALGLPYEQYF
TGTGCCAGCAGCGCGCTGGGACTCCCCTACGAGCAGTACTTC
>NA|TRBV27|NA|TRBJ2-1
CASRNYNEQFF
TGTGCCAGCAGAAATTACAATGAGCAGTTCTTC
>NA|TRBV15|TRBD2|TRBJ2-1
CATSRDHRPTSGSRNEQFF
TGTGCCACCAGCAGAGATCACCGACCTACTAGCGGGAGCCGCAATGAGCAGTTCTTC
>NA|TRBV20-1|NA|TRBJ2-3
CSARSMATDTQYF
TGCAGTGCCCGGTCCATGGCCACAGATACGCAGTATTTT